The sequence of this T cell receptor beta chain was determined in a study of T cell repertoires in cytomegalovirus infection. Study in general: The public TCR beta signatures pointed to both CMV infection and matching HLA type.

The CDR3 has 11 residues. Trimming pared 7 bases from V and 15 bases from J, leaving 15 bases between. Germline CDR1 MNHEY, CDR2 SVGAGI. Of note for this clonotype: Its antigen remains unidentified.

TCRdb processed the reads anew with MiXCR; each CDR3 protein has one entry. The table includes 310,000 or so distinct CDR3 sequences, 20% to 25% detected once. The rearrangement links TRBV6-5 to TRBJ1-4; possible D gene TRBD1, 5 bases. This TCR derives from a human donor in good health (CMV status not recorded). Some clones in this sample may be carry-over from other donors' samples. Here the sequenced sample was cultured PBMCs, taken from culture after CMV antigen stimulation. Written as DNA, the CDR3 is TGTGCCAGCACGGCGGGGCGGGAGTTGTTTTTT. Protein product: CASTAGRELFF.